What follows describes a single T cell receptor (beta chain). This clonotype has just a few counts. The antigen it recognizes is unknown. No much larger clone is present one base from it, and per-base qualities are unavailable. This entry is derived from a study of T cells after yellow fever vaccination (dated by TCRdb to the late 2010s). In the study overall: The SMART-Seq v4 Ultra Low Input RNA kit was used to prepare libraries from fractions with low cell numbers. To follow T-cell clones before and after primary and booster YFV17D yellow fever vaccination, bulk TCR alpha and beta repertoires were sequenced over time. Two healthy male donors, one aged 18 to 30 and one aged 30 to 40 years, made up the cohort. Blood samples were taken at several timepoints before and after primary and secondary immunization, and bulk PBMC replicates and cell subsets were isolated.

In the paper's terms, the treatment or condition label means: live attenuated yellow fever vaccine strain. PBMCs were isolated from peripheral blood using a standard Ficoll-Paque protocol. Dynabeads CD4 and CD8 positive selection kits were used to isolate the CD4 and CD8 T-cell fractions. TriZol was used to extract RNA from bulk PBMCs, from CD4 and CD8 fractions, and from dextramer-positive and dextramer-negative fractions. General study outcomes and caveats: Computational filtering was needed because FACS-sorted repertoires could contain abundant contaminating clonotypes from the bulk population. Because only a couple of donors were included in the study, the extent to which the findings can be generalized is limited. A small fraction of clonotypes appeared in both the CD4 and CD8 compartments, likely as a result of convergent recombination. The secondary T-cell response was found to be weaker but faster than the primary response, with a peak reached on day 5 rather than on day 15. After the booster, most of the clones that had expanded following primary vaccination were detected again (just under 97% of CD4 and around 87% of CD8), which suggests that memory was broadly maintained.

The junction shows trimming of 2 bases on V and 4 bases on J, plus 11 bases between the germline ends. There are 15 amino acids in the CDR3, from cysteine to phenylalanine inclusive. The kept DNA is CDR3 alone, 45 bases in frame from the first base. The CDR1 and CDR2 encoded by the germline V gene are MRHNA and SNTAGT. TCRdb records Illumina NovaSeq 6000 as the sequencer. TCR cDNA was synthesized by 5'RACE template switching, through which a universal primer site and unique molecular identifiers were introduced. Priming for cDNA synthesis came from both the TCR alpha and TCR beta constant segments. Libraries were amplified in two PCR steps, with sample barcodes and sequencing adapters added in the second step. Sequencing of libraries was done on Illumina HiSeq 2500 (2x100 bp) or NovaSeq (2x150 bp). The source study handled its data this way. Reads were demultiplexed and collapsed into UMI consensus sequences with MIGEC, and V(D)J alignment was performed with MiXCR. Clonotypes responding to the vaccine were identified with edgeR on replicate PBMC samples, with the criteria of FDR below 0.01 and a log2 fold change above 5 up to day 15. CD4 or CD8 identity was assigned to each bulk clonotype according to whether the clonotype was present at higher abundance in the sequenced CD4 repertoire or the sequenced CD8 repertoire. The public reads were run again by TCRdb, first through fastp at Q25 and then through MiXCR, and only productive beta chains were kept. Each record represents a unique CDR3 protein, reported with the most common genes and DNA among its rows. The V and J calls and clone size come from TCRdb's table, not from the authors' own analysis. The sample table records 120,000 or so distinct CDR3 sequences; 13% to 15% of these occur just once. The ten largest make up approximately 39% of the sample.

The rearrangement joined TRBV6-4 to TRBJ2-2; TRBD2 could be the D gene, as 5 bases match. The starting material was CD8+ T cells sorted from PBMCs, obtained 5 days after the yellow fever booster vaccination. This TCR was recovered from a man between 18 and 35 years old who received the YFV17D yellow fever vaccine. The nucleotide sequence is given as TGTGCCAGCAGTGACACGCCGGGGTTCACCGGGGAGCTGTTTTTT. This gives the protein CASSDTPGFTGELFF.